The 31 T cell receptor beta chains reported below all come from one sample, sequenced in a study of blood T cell repertoires in COVID-19 (dated by TCRdb to between 2020 and 2021). The receptor library was made with the immunoSEQ multiplex PCR assay. TCRdb re-hosts the immuneACCESS table, in-frame sequences only. Its copies lack some clones; in the studies checked, an unresolved V gene accounts for under half of them, and the cause for the rest is not known. The sample profile shows 150,000 to 200,000 clones; approximately 85% of them were found once. Around 1.2% of the sample is taken by the ten largest. The material sequenced was peripheral blood. The receptor set was obtained from a man aged 55 to 70 who had recovered from COVID-19.

The rearrangement links TRBV9 to TRBJ1-4; weak D call: TRBD1 (6 bases). The CDR3 length is 18 residues. V was pared by 4 bases and J by 0 bases, with 19 bases between. CDR1 is SGDLS, CDR2 YYNGEE, per germline. The CDR3 coding sequence is TGTGCCAGCAGCTCCGGCCCCCAGGGGAGGGCAACTAATGAAAAACTGTTTTTT. It encodes CASSSGPQGRATNEKLFF. Full variable domain (rest looked up from reference TRBV9 and TRBJ1-4): DSGVTQTPKHLITATGQRVTLRCSPRSGDLSVYWYQQSLDQGLQFLIQYYNGEERAKGNILERFSAQQFPDLHSELNLSSLELGDSALYFCASSSGPQGRATNEKLFFGSGTQLSVL.

The chain uses TRBV7-2 and TRBJ2-6; possibly TRBD2 for D (5 bases). Germline V gene sequence: CDR1 SGHTA, CDR2 FQGNSA. Trimming left V 8 bases short and J 7 bases short, with 9 bases between. The CDR3 sequence is 12 residues long. The CDR3 DNA sequence: TGTGCCAGCGCTCCGGGAGCCAACGTCCTGACTTTC. Its protein is CASAPGANVLTF.

The rearrangement links TRBV28 to TRBJ1-1, with D unclear. Trimming took 5 bases from V and 5 from J, leaving 9 bases between them. The CDR3 spans 12 residues. Germline V lookup: CDR1 MDHEN, CDR2 SYDVKM. The CDR3 spells CASSPSSTEAFF. For the CDR3, the DNA is TGTGCCAGCAGTCCCTCGAGTACTGAAGCTTTCTTT. Supplemented by reference TRBV28 and TRBJ1-1, the full variable domain reads DVKVTQSSRYLVKRTGEKVFLECVQDMDHENMFWYRQDPGLGLRLIYFSYDVKMKEKGDIPEGYSVSREKKERFSLILESASTNQTSMYLCASSPSSTEAFFGQGTRLTVV.

J is TRBJ2-2 and V is TRBV11-1, with 7 positions matching TRBD2. Germline trimming cut 4 bases from V and 3 bases from J; bases unmatched to any gene: 5. The CDR3 is made up of 15 amino acids. Per germline, CDR1 SGHAT and CDR2 FQDESV (reference sequence). The CDR3 nucleotides are TGTGCCAGCAGCTCGCGCGGGGGTTACACCGGGGAGCTGTTTTTT. Translating gives CASSSRGGYTGELFF.

This clone was seen a few times. The gene calls are TRBV25-1 and TRBJ1-4; perhaps TRBD1 as D (6 bases). The CDR3 runs 17 residues. V was shortened by 7 bases and J by 0 bases, with 18 bases between the two germline ends. Germline V gene sequence: CDR1 MGHDK, CDR2 SYGVNS. This CDR3 is CASTFYEGHATNEKLFF. CDR3 nucleotide sequence: TGTGCCAGCACTTTCTACGAGGGACATGCAACTAATGAAAAACTGTTTTTT.

The chain uses TRBV9 and TRBJ1-2; D might be TRBD1 (5 bases). CDR1 SGDLS and CDR2 YYNGEE come from the germline V gene. This CDR3 spans 13 amino acids. V gave up 9 bases and J gave up 4 bases, with 16 bases separating them. The CDR3 DNA sequence: TGTGCCACCTCGGCAGGGCCCTCCTATGGCTACACCTTC. Its protein is CATSAGPSYGYTF.

The V call is TRBV7-9, the J call TRBJ1-2; D unclear. This CDR3 is built from 14 residues. Germline CDR1 reads SEHNR; CDR2 reads FQNEAQ (reference sequence). Trimming stripped 3 bases from V and 3 bases from J, with 11 bases between. CDR3 DNA: TGTGCCAGCAGCTTGATTGGAGCGGACTATGGCTACACCTTC. Amino acid sequence: CASSLIGADYGYTF.

The chain uses TRBV5-1 and TRBJ2-5; 9 bases map to TRBD2. Per germline, CDR1 SGHRS and CDR2 YFSETQ. The CDR3 consists of 16 residues. V shed 2 bases, J shed 5 bases, and the junction held 10 bases outside the gene matches. The CDR3 sequence is CASSLGSGGLGETQYF. CDR3 DNA: TGCGCCAGCAGCTTAGGTAGCGGGGGCCTGGGGGAGACCCAGTACTTC.

The rearrangement uses TRBV9 and TRBJ1-2, with D possibly TRBD1 on 6 matching bases. Looked up from germline, CDR1 is SGDLS and CDR2 is YYNGEE. The ends were cut back, 3 bases at V and 1 base at J, with 16 bases in the middle. The CDR3 runs to 16 residues. The CDR3 DNA is TGTGCCAGCAGCGCGAATCACAGGGTCCTTAACTATGGCTACACCTTC. This codes for CASSANHRVLNYGYTF.

This chain links TRBV5-6 with TRBJ2-3, with 10 bases aligning to TRBD2. The CDR3 length is 16 residues. Germline V gene lookup returns CDR1 SGHDT and CDR2 YYEEEE. Losses at the gene ends were 0 bases for V and 6 bases for J; bases not matched to a gene: 7. The CDR3 coding sequence is TGTGCCAGCAGCTTGGTCCTAGCGGGGGATATGGATACGCAGTATTTT. The encoded protein is CASSLVLAGDMDTQYF.

V and J are TRBV7-9 and TRBJ1-1, with D possibly being TRBD1 (5 bases). Trimming took 5 bases from V and 8 from J, leaving 9 bases between them. Germline V gene sequence: CDR1 SEHNR, CDR2 FQNEAQ (reference sequence). The CDR3 is 11 amino acids. The CDR3 sequence: CASSKDIEAFF. CDR3 DNA sequence: TGTGCCAGCAGCAAGGACATCGAAGCTTTCTTT.

This chain uses TRBV11-3 with TRBJ2-7; perhaps TRBD2 as D (5 bases). The CDR3 sequence is 17 residues long. V was pared by 5 bases and J by 3 bases, with 23 bases between. In germline, CDR1 is SGHNT, CDR2 YENEEA. The CDR3 loop reads CASSIHPREHHSYEQYF. DNA for the CDR3: TGTGCCAGCAGCATCCATCCCCGGGAACACCATAGCTACGAGCAGTACTTC.

This clone has only one observation. This chain uses TRBV13 with TRBJ1-2; 7 nucleotides align to TRBD1. This CDR3 region has 13 residues. The germline CDR1 and CDR2 sequences are PRHDT and FYEKMQ (reference sequence). Germline trimming cut 5 bases from V and 4 bases from J; bases unmatched to any gene: 4. The CDR3 is CASSLQGSYGYTF. The DNA of the CDR3 is TGTGCCAGCAGCCTACAGGGGAGCTATGGCTACACCTTC.

J is TRBJ1-1 and V is TRBV3-1 (or the pseudogene TRBV3-2), with 7 bases identical to TRBD1. Trimming cost V 4 bases and J 11 bases; bases outside gene matches: 16. Germline V gene sequence: CDR1 LGHDT, CDR2 YNNKEL (reference sequence). The CDR3 loop spans 15 amino acids. Here the CDR3 DNA reads TGTGCCAGCAGCCCGACAGGGCAGAATCTTGGGCCGGCTTTCTTT. This gives the protein CASSPTGQNLGPAFF.

The J gene is TRBJ1-5, the V gene TRBV3-1 (or the pseudogene TRBV3-2), with D hard to call. The CDR3 sequence is 14 residues long. With 0 bases removed from V and 4 bases from J, the gap between germline ends came to 7 bases. Germline CDR1 reads LGHDT; CDR2 reads YNNKEL (reference sequence). The CDR3 loop is CASSQDVGNQPQHF. DNA for the CDR3: TGTGCCAGCAGCCAAGATGTCGGGAATCAGCCCCAGCATTTT.

The chain employs TRBV7-6 and TRBJ2-1, with 9 nucleotides matching TRBD2. The CDR3 totals 15 residues. Unmatched junction bases numbered 4, after V lost 0 bases and J lost 7 bases. CDR1 and CDR2 from the germline V gene are SGHVS and FNYEAQ. CDR3 sequence: CASSLAAGGWNEQFF. For the CDR3, the DNA is TGTGCCAGCAGCTTAGCAGCGGGGGGCTGGAATGAGCAGTTCTTC.

The chain uses TRBV5-1 and TRBJ2-2, with D possibly being TRBD2 (5 bases). Germline values: CDR1 SGHRS, CDR2 YFSETQ. The CDR3 is made up of 14 amino acids. V was pared by 1 base and J by 5 bases, with 9 bases between. DNA for the CDR3: TGCGCCAGCAGCTTGAGTCGGGAAACCGGGGAGCTGTTTTTT. It codes for CASSLSRETGELFF.

The chain joins TRBV5-1 to TRBJ2-7; 9 bases line up with TRBD1. The CDR3 sequence is 13 residues long. Trimming at V came to 1 base and at J to 5 bases, leaving 1 base not matched to a gene. Per germline, CDR1 SGHRS and CDR2 YFSETQ. The CDR3 DNA reads as TGCGCCAGCAGCTTGACAGGGGGCCACGAGCAGTACTTC. The encoded protein is CASSLTGGHEQYF.

The CDR3: CATSEPTGGNTGELFF. CDR3 sequence (DNA): TGTGCCACCAGTGAACCGACAGGGGGCAACACCGGGGAGCTGTTTTTT. This chain joins TRBV24-1 and TRBJ2-2; 10 nucleotides agree with TRBD1. Per germline, CDR1 KGHDR and CDR2 SFDVKD. The trim removed 4 bases at V and 2 bases at J, leaving 3 bases unmatched. This CDR3 has 16 residues.

This sequence joins TRBV27 and TRBJ1-4, with 11 bases fitting TRBD1. Germline V gene sequence: CDR1 MNHEY, CDR2 SMNVEV (reference sequence). The V gene end was trimmed by 3 bases and the J gene end by 7 bases; junction bases not matched to a gene: 7. This CDR3 is 16 amino acids long. CDR3 nucleotide sequence: TGTGCCAGCAGTTTCGGACAGGGGGCGCTCGGTGAAAAACTGTTTTTT. Residues: CASSFGQGALGEKLFF.

This clone was recorded once. This chain links TRBV12-3 or TRBV12-4 with TRBJ2-1, with a possible D match to TRBD2 (6 bases). The CDR3 runs to 13 residues. Trimming pared 4 bases from V and 10 bases from J, leaving 14 bases between. The chain's CDR3 is CASSSIGTPEQFF. CDR3 in DNA: TGTGCCAGCAGTTCAATTGGGACTCCCGAGCAGTTCTTC.

This sequence joins TRBV12-3 or TRBV12-4 and TRBJ1-1; D ambiguous. Trimming took off 1 base at V and 5 bases at J, with 5 bases between the two ends. The CDR3 loop spans 12 amino acids. The CDR3 here is CASSLVQTEAFF. Here the CDR3 DNA reads TGTGCCAGCAGTTTAGTACAGACTGAAGCTTTCTTT.

V is TRBV6-6 and J is TRBJ2-7, with D possibly being TRBD2 (5 bases). The V gene's germline CDR1 is MNHNY and CDR2 SVGAGI (reference sequence). The CDR3 runs 13 residues. Trimming took 6 bases from V and 5 from J, leaving 14 bases between them. The CDR3 protein is CASSTGGHDEQYF. DNA of the CDR3: TGTGCCAGCAGCACCGGAGGCCATGACGAGCAGTACTTC.

The sample holds a few counts of this clone. The chain combines TRBV7-2 with TRBJ2-7; possible D gene TRBD1, 5 bases. Germline loops: CDR1 SGHTA, CDR2 FQGNSA. The CDR3 totals 14 residues. Trimming stripped 8 bases from V and 5 bases from J, with 19 bases between. DNA of the CDR3: TGTGCCAGCCGGTTGGGGCCAGGGCTCGACGAGCAGTACTTC. Its translation: CASRLGPGLDEQYF.

The rearrangement joins TRBV10-2 to TRBJ1-5; TRBD1 is a possible D gene (6 bases). Germline loops: CDR1 WSHSY, CDR2 SAAADI. The CDR3 spans 17 residues. Trimming pared 3 bases from V and 11 bases from J, leaving 26 bases between. The CDR3 loop reads CASSDPGIRGLLGTQHF. The CDR3 nucleotides read TGCGCCAGCAGTGACCCCGGGATCAGGGGCCTACTAGGGACCCAGCATTTT.

The rearrangement joins TRBV7-2 to TRBJ2-5, with D maybe TRBD1 (5 bases). V lost 0 bases to trimming and J lost 2 bases, with 10 bases between them. The CDR3 is 15 residues long. Germline V gene lookup returns CDR1 SGHTA and CDR2 FQGNSA. The chain's CDR3 is CASSLAIQGQETQYF. The CDR3 coding sequence is TGTGCCAGCAGCTTAGCAATTCAGGGACAAGAGACCCAGTACTTC.

The chain carries TRBV6-1 and TRBJ1-2; 7 positions agree with TRBD1. The V and J ends lost 2 bases and 7 bases, in that order; junction bases with no gene match: 7. The CDR3 is made up of 14 amino acids. In germline, CDR1 is MNHNS, CDR2 SASEGT. The CDR3 DNA sequence: TGTGCCAGCAGTGAAACCGCGGGACAGAGTGGCTACACCTTC. Translating it yields CASSETAGQSGYTF.

There are a few counts of this clone. The chain uses TRBV5-8 and TRBJ1-4; maybe TRBD1 (5 bases). Trimming took 0 bases from V and 8 from J, leaving 17 bases between them. In germline, CDR1 is SGHTS, CDR2 YDEGEE. This CDR3 is 16 amino acids long. In DNA form, the CDR3 reads TGTGCCAGCAGCTTGGACGGGGGTGGCAGGAGCGAAAAACTGTTTTTT. Residues: CASSLDGGGRSEKLFF.

Regarding this clone: The germline gene is not matched at one end of the junction; a read error may be the cause. The rearrangement joins TRBV7-7 to TRBJ2-3; perhaps TRBD2 as D (6 bases). Germline CDR1 and CDR2: SSHAT and FNYEAQ (reference sequence). CDR3 length: 15 residues. In nucleotides, the CDR3 is TGTGCTAGCAGCCCGGTGACCGGGGGTTCGGATACGCAGTATTTT. Translated, it gives CASSPVTGGSDTQYF.

The chain combines TRBV10-3 with TRBJ2-5; D is perhaps TRBD2 (6 bases). V lost 11 bases and J lost 5, with 27 bases in between. The CDR3 totals 16 residues. The germline V gene has CDR1 ENHRY and CDR2 SYGVKD. CDR3 amino acids: CAPPPTPGLKRETQYF. CDR3 nucleotide sequence: TGTGCCCCGCCCCCGACTCCGGGACTTAAAAGGGAGACCCAGTACTTC.

This chain connects TRBV6-5 to TRBJ2-7; possibly TRBD2 for D (5 bases). The CDR3 runs to 15 residues. V lost 0 bases and J 6 bases, leaving 15 bases between the germline ends. Germline V lookup: CDR1 MNHEY, CDR2 SVGAGI. In DNA form, the CDR3 reads TGTGCCAGCAGTTACTCCCCGGGGTTTGTTAGCGAGCAGTACTTC. It translates to CASSYSPGFVSEQYF.